A single sample gave rise to the 23 T cell receptor beta chains below, sequenced in a study of cytotoxic CD8 clonotypes in ibrutinib-treated CLL. Clones were sequenced by immunoSEQ multiplex PCR, and TCRdb holds only the in-frame ones, with some missing. Among more than 110,000 clones listed, under 95% were seen once. Material: PBMCs, obtained after 12 months of ibrutinib treatment. These receptors were collected from a human donor with chronic lymphocytic leukemia.

V is TRBV11-3 and J is TRBJ2-5; D gene unclear. The CDR3 has 14 residues. Germline-derived CDR1 and CDR2 are SGHNT and YENEEA. Trimming left V 2 bases short and J 4 bases short, with 11 bases between. The chain's CDR3 is CASSLSPVGETQYF. DNA of the CDR3: TGTGCCAGCAGCTTAAGTCCAGTCGGAGAGACCCAGTACTTC.

This chain uses TRBV4-1 with TRBJ1-1; D ambiguous. Germline CDR1 reads MGHRA; CDR2 reads YSYEKL. The V gene lost 7 bases and the J gene lost 3 bases, with 12 bases spanning the gap. The CDR3 is 13 amino acids. CDR3 sequence: CASTRAGDTEAFF. The CDR3 nucleotides read TGCGCCAGCACGCGGGCCGGGGACACTGAAGCTTTCTTT.

This chain links TRBV30 with TRBJ2-1, with a weak D call TRBD2 (6 bases). Trimming took 2 bases from V and 5 from J, leaving 16 bases between them. Per germline, CDR1 GTSNPN and CDR2 SVGIG (reference sequence). The CDR3 runs to 15 residues. DNA of the CDR3: TGTGCCTGGAGTTCCGGGGGTGCCCCCCACAATGAGCAGTTCTTC. Its translation is CAWSSGGAPHNEQFF.

The chain recombines TRBV29-1 with TRBJ2-5; TRBD1 matches at 7 bases. This CDR3 comprises 13 residues. The V segment lost 6 bases and the J segment 1 base; nucleotides outside the gene matches: 5. Germline lookup yields CDR1 SQVTM and CDR2 ANQGSEA. The CDR3 is CSVQGDSQETQYF. In DNA form, the CDR3 reads TGCAGCGTGCAAGGGGACAGCCAAGAGACCCAGTACTTC.

DNA for the CDR3: TGTGCCAGCAGCTCAACAGGGGGAAACAATGAGCAGTTCTTC. It codes for CASSSTGGNNEQFF. J is TRBJ2-1 and V is TRBV5-6; 8 bases are a match to TRBD1. V lost 3 bases to trimming and J lost 5 bases; unmatched junction nucleotides: 4. CDR1 and CDR2 from the germline V gene are SGHDT and YYEEEE. The CDR3 is made up of 14 amino acids.

This clone has only a few counts. This rearrangement joins TRBV28 to TRBJ1-2; the D is unclear. The V gene lost 6 bases and the J gene lost 5 bases, with 13 bases spanning the gap. This CDR3 is 13 amino acids long. CDR1 MDHEN and CDR2 SYDVKM come from the germline V gene. The CDR3 here is CASRLTELYGYTF. CDR3 coding DNA: TGTGCCAGCAGACTAACAGAACTATATGGCTACACCTTC.

This chain connects TRBV6-5 to TRBJ2-7, with a tentative D call TRBD2 (5 bases). The germline CDR1 and CDR2 sequences are MNHEY and SVGAGI. This CDR3 has 14 amino acids. V lost 4 bases and J 3 bases, leaving 13 bases between the germline ends. The CDR3 nucleotides read TGTGCCAGCAGTTCCGTCGGGATTATCTACGAGCAGTACTTC. Translating gives CASSSVGIIYEQYF.

V is TRBV2 and J is TRBJ2-3; D gene uncertain. The CDR3 has 14 residues. V dropped 6 bases and J dropped 4 bases, with 14 bases sitting between them. In germline, CDR1 is SNHLY, CDR2 FYNNEI. The CDR3 loop reads CASRAEWSADTQYF. As DNA, the CDR3 is TGTGCCAGCAGGGCTGAGTGGAGCGCAGATACGCAGTATTTT.

This clone was seen just once. The gene calls are TRBV19 and TRBJ1-3; D is possibly TRBD1 (6 bases). Germline assignment: CDR1 LNHDA and CDR2 SQIVND (reference sequence). This CDR3 is 15 amino acids long. V was pared by 5 bases and J by 4 bases, with 15 bases between. This CDR3 reads CASSPTGAGGNTIYF. The CDR3 DNA reads TGTGCCAGTAGTCCGACGGGGGCCGGGGGAAACACCATATATTTT.

The chain's CDR3 is CASRIEGGHQPQHF. CDR3 DNA sequence: TGCGCCAGCAGGATAGAGGGGGGACACCAGCCCCAGCATTTT. The chain links TRBV23-1 to TRBJ1-5; possibly TRBD1 for D (6 bases). TRBV23-1 belongs to the ORF category, with a function that is uncertain. Trimming took 6 bases from V and 7 from J, leaving 16 bases between them. This CDR3 contains 14 residues.

The chain links TRBV4-2 to TRBJ2-1; 11 bases map to TRBD2. Germline V gene sequence: CDR1 LGHNA, CDR2 YNFKEQ. The CDR3 runs to 15 residues. With 4 bases clipped from V and 6 bases from J, the junction kept 5 bases outside the gene matches. In DNA form, the CDR3 reads TGTGCCAGCAGCCTTCTAGCGGGAGGCCCCAATGAGCAGTTCTTC. Its protein is CASSLLAGGPNEQFF.

The gene calls are TRBV15 and TRBJ2-7, with a possible D match to TRBD1 (5 bases). The germline V gene encodes CDR1 LNHNV and CDR2 YYDKDF (reference sequence). The CDR3 runs to 15 residues. Trimming shortened V by 0 bases and J by 3 bases, and 12 bases separated the two germline ends. CDR3 DNA: TGTGCCACCAGCAGAGATTTTGGGGCCGACTACGAGCAGTACTTC. Encoded protein: CATSRDFGADYEQYF.

The chain links TRBV7-8 to TRBJ2-7, with 13 nucleotides matching TRBD2. V lost 5 bases, J lost 7 bases, and 8 bases stayed unmatched. Germline lookup yields CDR1 SGHVS and CDR2 FQNEAQ. This CDR3 comprises 15 residues. The CDR3 DNA reads TGTGCCAGCAGCACTGACAGGGGACTAGCGGGGGAGCAGTACTTC. This gives the protein CASSTDRGLAGEQYF.

This chain joins TRBV7-8 and TRBJ1-1, with D perhaps matching TRBD1 (5 bases). This CDR3 is 13 amino acids long. Trimming removed 5 bases at V and 7 bases at J, with 14 bases between. Germline V lookup: CDR1 SGHVS, CDR2 FQNEAQ. The CDR3 region has the DNA TGTGCCAGCAGCATACAAGGGGAGGGTGAAGCTTTCTTT. Amino acids: CASSIQGEGEAFF.

V gene TRBV27 combines with J gene TRBJ2-5; D may be TRBD2 (6 bases). V lost 5 bases, J lost 7 bases, and 17 bases lay in between. The CDR3 contains 14 residues. CDR1 and CDR2 from the germline V gene are MNHEY and SMNVEV (reference sequence). In nucleotides, the CDR3 is TGTGCCAGCAGTCTTAGGACGGGAGTGGCGACCCAGTACTTC. This codes for CASSLRTGVATQYF.

The chain uses TRBV7-6 and TRBJ2-7; 7 bases line up with TRBD2. Germline assignment: CDR1 SGHVS and CDR2 FNYEAQ. The trim removed 1 base at V and 3 bases at J, leaving 3 bases unmatched. This CDR3 spans 14 amino acids. The CDR3 bases are TGTGCCAGCAGCTTAGGACTAGCCGGCTACGAGCAGTACTTC. Its translation: CASSLGLAGYEQYF.

CDR3: CASRTGTSISYEQYF. CDR3 coding DNA: TGTGCCAGCAGGACCGGGACGTCTATCTCCTACGAGCAGTACTTC. V and J are TRBV6-1 and TRBJ2-7; D may match TRBD1 or TRBD2 (5 bases each). Trimming pared 6 bases from V and 0 bases from J, leaving 15 bases between. The CDR3 spans 15 residues. CDR1 is MNHNS, CDR2 SASEGT, per germline.

This rearrangement joins TRBV27 to TRBJ2-7, with D uncertain. The germline V gene encodes CDR1 MNHEY and CDR2 SMNVEV (reference sequence). The CDR3 is 13 amino acids. V lost 6 bases and J lost 3, with 12 bases in between. CDR3 in DNA: TGTGCCAGCAGAGAAAGACAAGTCTACGAGCAGTACTTC. Protein sequence: CASRERQVYEQYF.

This clone was found once. This chain connects TRBV27 to TRBJ2-1; TRBD2 might be the D (5 bases). This CDR3 has 16 amino acids. Germline V gives CDR1 MNHEY, CDR2 SMNVEV (reference sequence). Trimming cost V 5 bases and J 5 bases, with 19 bases left between them. CDR3 sequence reads: CASSLSSGPADNEQFF. In DNA form, the CDR3 reads TGTGCCAGCAGTCTCTCTTCAGGTCCAGCGGACAATGAGCAGTTCTTC.

The chain joins TRBV18 to TRBJ2-1, with a tentative D call TRBD1 (6 bases). Germline-derived CDR1 and CDR2 are KGHSH and LQKENI. The CDR3 extends over 15 amino acids. The V gene lost 3 bases and the J gene lost 11 bases, with 20 bases spanning the gap. The CDR3 nucleotides read TGTGCCAGCTCACCTCTCACAGGGAACGAGGGGCAGCAGTTCTTC. Translated, it gives CASSPLTGNEGQQFF.

In DNA, the CDR3 is TGTGCCAGCGCTTACAACTCAGCGAACACCGGGGAGCTGTTTTTT. This gives the protein CASAYNSANTGELFF. V is TRBV6-6 and J is TRBJ2-2; D is ambiguous. Per the germline V gene, CDR1 is MNHNY and CDR2 is SVGAGI (reference sequence). The V gene lost 8 bases and the J gene lost 0 bases, with 13 bases spanning the gap. This CDR3 comprises 15 residues.

The V and J genes are TRBV7-9 and TRBJ1-1; D is possibly TRBD1 (6 bases). The CDR3 extends over 15 amino acids. V dropped 2 bases and J dropped 6 bases, with 16 bases sitting between them. The V gene's germline CDR1 is SEHNR and CDR2 FQNEAQ (reference sequence). The CDR3 loop reads CASSLTGPFHPEAFF. As DNA, the CDR3 is TGTGCCAGCAGCTTAACAGGGCCTTTTCACCCTGAAGCTTTCTTT.

The chain recombines TRBV5-6 with TRBJ1-2; 9 nucleotides line up with TRBD1. The germline CDR1 and CDR2 sequences are SGHDT and YYEEEE. The CDR3 consists of 15 residues. The V and J ends lost 0 bases and 4 bases, in that order; junction bases with no gene match: 4. CDR3 sequence (DNA): TGTGCCAGCAGCTTGGGGACAGGGGATATCTATGGCTACACCTTC. This encodes CASSLGTGDIYGYTF.